The following is a TCR beta chain sequence with its context. Its target is unknown. This sample stems from a study of Ad26.COV2.S vaccination and SARS-CoV-2 variants. Study overall: Participants got Ad26.COV2.S intramuscularly, once or twice 56 days apart.

The treatment here: 15 to 20 received Ad26.COV2.S at low or high dose, single or two shots; a few received placebo; per-sample allocation not given. Sampling took place 63 days after the first vaccine or placebo injection. Study results and limitations: Using TCR breadth and depth analyses may have led to underestimated total T cell responses. Vaccine and placebo recipients had comparable breadth of non-spike TCRs.

This table comes from immunoSEQ multiplex PCR, and its TCRdb copy is limited to in-frame clones, with some not included. The sample has around 400,000 clones; 75% to 95% are singletons. Per germline, CDR1 SQVTM and CDR2 ANQGSEA. The CDR3 covers 14 residues. V lost 3 bases, J lost 6 bases, and 16 bases lay in between. Specimen: peripheral blood, collected in a trial of Ad26.COV2.S vaccine versus placebo. The source is a person aged 18-60 years who received the Ad26.COV2.S COVID-19 vaccine or a placebo. The chain joins TRBV29-1 to TRBJ2-3; D not certain. CDR3 nucleotide sequence: TGCAGCGTTGAGGGCCTAGGCGGCCCGGATACGCAGTATTTT. Protein product: CSVEGLGGPDTQYF.